The TCR beta chain under discussion was sequenced for a study of cytomegalovirus exposure and HLA in healthy donors. Looking at the study overall: As an earlier analysis found, 150 million to 200 million T cells yielded approximately 100 million unique TCR beta sequences.

13 Jbeta primers and 60 Vbeta primers were used for the PCR. TCRdb's copy holds only in-frame clones and misses some; the assay was immunoSEQ multiplex PCR. Of some 130,000 clones listed, around nine tenths were seen once; the top ten hold roughly 5%. Study findings and constraints: The analysis excluded some indistinguishable V segments, including TRBV6-2 and TRBV6-3. In a later analysis, TCR beta V- and J-gene trimming was associated with a missense DCLRE1C variant. The likely explanation for a cluster of highly shared sequence variants was sequencing artifact.

The V and J ends lost 7 bases and 1 base respectively, with 20 bases between them. From germline, CDR1 is MGHDK and CDR2 SYGVNS. The CDR3 has 17 amino acids. Remarks on this clone: Its specificity is not known.

The clonotype comes from a woman younger than 45 in good health and CMV-seronegative. The specimen sequenced was PBMCs. The gene calls are TRBV25-1 and TRBJ2-1; the D gene is possibly TRBD1 (5 bases). Here the CDR3 DNA reads TGTGCCAGCACCCACAAAGGGGCCGGAATTTCCTACAATGAGCAGTTCTTC. Translating gives CASTHKGAGISYNEQFF. Combining the CDR3 with reference TRBV25-1 and TRBJ2-1 gives the whole variable domain EADIYQTPRYLVIGTGKKITLECSQTMGHDKMYWYQQDPGMELHLIHYSYGVNSTEKGDLSSESTVSRIRTEHFPLTLESARPSHTSQYLCASTHKGAGISYNEQFFGPGTRLTVL.